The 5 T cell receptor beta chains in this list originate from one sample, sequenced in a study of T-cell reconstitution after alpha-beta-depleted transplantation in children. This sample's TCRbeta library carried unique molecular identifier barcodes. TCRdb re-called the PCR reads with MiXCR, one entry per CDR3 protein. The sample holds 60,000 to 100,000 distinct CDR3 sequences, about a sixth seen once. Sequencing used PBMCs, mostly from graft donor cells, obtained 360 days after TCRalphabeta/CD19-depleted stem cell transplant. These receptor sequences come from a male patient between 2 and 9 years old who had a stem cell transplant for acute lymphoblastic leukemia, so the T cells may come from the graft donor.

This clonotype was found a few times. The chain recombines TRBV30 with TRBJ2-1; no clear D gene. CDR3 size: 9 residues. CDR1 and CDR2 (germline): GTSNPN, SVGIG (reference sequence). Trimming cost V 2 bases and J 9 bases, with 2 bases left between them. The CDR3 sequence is CAWSCEQFF. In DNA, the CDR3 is TGTGCCTGGAGTTGTGAGCAGTTCTTC.

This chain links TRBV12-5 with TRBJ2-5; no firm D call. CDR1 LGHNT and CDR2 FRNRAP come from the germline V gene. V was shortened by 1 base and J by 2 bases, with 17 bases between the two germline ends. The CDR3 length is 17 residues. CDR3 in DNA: TGTGCTAGTGGTTTGGATATCTCGGGCCCTTATCAAGAGACCCAGTACTTC. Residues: CASGLDISGPYQETQYF.

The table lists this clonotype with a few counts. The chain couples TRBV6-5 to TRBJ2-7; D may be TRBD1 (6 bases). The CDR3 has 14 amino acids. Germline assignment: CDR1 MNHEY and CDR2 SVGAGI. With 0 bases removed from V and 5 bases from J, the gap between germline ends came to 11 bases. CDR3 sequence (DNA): TGTGCCAGCAGTTACTCCAGGACAGTCCACGAGCAGTACTTC. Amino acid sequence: CASSYSRTVHEQYF.

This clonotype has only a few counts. As DNA, the CDR3 is TGTGCCAGCAGCCCCCGGGGAAGGGGGAGATCCTACGAGCAGTACTTC. Its protein is CASSPRGRGRSYEQYF. The V call is TRBV27, the J call TRBJ2-7, with D perhaps matching TRBD1 (6 bases). The CDR3 totals 16 residues. CDR1 and CDR2 from the germline V gene are MNHEY and SMNVEV (reference sequence). Trimming left V 6 bases short and J 1 base short, with 19 bases between.

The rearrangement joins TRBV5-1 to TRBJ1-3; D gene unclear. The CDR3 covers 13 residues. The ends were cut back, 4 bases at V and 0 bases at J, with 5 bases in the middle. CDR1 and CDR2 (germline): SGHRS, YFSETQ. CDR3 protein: CASSASSGNTIYF. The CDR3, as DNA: TGCGCCAGCAGCGCTAGCTCTGGAAACACCATATATTTT.